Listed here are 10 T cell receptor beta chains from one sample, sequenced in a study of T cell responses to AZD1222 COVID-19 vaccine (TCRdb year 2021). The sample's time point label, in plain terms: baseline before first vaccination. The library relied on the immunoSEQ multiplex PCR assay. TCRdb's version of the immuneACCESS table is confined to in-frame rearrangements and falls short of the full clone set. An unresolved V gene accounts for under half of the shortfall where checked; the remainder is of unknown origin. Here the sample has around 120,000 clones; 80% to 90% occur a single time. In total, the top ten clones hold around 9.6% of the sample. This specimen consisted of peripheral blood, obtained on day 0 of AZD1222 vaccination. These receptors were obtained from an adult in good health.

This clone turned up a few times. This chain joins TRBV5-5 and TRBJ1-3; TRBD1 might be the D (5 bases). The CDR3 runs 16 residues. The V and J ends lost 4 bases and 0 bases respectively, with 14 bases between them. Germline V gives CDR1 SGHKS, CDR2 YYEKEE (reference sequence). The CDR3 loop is CASSPTRQLSGNTIYF. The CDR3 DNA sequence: TGTGCCAGCAGCCCCACCAGACAGCTCTCTGGAAACACCATATATTTT. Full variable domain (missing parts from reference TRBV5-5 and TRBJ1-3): DAGVTQSPTHLIKTRGQQVTLRCSPISGHKSVSWYQQVLGQGPQFIFQYYEKEERGRGNFPDRFSARQFPNYSSELNVNALLLGDSALYLCASSPTRQLSGNTIYFGEGSWLTVV.

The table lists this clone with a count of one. In DNA form, the CDR3 reads TGTGCCAGCAGCTTAGCGAGGGTGGGACAGCAAGAGACCCAGTACTTC. It is translated as CASSLARVGQQETQYF. This chain links TRBV7-9 with TRBJ2-5, with 7 bases that match TRBD1. The CDR3 is made up of 16 amino acids. With V trimmed by 0 bases and J by 2 bases, 6 bases remained unmatched. The germline V gene encodes CDR1 SEHNR and CDR2 FQNEAQ (reference sequence).

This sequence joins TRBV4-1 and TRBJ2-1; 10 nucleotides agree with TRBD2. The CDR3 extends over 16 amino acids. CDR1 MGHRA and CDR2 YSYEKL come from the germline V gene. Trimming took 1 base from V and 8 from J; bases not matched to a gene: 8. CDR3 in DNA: TGCGCCAGCAGCCAAGGTAGGGCTAGCGGGAGCTATGAGCAGTTCTTC. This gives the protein CASSQGRASGSYEQFF.

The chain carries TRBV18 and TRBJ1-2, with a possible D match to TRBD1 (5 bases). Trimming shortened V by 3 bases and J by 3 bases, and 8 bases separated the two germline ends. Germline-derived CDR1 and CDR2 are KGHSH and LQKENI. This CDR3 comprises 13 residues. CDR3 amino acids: CASSPGVDYGYTF. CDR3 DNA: TGTGCCAGCTCACCGGGGGTTGACTATGGCTACACCTTC.

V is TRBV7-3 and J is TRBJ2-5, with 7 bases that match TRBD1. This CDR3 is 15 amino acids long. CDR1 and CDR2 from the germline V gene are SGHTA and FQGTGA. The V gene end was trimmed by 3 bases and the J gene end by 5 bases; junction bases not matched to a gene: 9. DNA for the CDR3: TGTGCCAGCAGCTTCACAGGGGAAGGGGGTGAGACCCAGTACTTC. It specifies CASSFTGEGGETQYF.

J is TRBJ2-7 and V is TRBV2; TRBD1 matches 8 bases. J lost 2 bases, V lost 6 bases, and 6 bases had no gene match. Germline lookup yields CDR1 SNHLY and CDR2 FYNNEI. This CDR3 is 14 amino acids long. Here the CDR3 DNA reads TGTGCCAGCAGCGCGACAGGGGTTGCCTACGAGCAGTACTTC. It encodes CASSATGVAYEQYF. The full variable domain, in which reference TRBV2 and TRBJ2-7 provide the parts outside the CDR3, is EPEVTQTPSHQVTQMGQEVILRCVPISNHLYFYWYRQILGQKVEFLVSFYNNEISEKSEIFDDQFSVERPDGSNFTLKIRSTKLEDSAMYFCASSATGVAYEQYFGPGTRLTVT.

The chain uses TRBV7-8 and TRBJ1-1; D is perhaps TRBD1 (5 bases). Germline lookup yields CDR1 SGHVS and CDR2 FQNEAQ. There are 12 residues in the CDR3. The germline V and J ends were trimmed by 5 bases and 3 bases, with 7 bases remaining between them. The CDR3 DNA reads TGTGCCAGCAGCGGGGGATACACTGAAGCTTTCTTT. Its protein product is CASSGGYTEAFF. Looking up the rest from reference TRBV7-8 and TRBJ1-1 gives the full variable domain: GAGVSQSPRYKVAKRGQDVALRCDPISGHVSLFWYQQALGQGPEFLTYFQNEAQLDKSGLPSDRFFAERPEGSVSTLKIQRTQQEDSAVYLCASSGGYTEAFFGQGTRLTVV.

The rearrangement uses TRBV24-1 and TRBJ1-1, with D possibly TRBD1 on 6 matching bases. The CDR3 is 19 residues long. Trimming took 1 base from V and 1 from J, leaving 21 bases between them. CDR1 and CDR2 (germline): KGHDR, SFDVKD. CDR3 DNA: TGTGCCACCAGTGATTTTCAGGACAGCCGTGACCCAGGGAACACTGAAGCTTTCTTT. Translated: CATSDFQDSRDPGNTEAFF.

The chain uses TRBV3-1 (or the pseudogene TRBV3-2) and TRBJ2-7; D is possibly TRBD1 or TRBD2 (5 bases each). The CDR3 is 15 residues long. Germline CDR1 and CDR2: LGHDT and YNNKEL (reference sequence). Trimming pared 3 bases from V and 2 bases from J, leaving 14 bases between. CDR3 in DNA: TGTGCCAGCAGCCAGGCGTGGGACGTAACCTACGAGCAGTACTTC. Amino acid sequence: CASSQAWDVTYEQYF.

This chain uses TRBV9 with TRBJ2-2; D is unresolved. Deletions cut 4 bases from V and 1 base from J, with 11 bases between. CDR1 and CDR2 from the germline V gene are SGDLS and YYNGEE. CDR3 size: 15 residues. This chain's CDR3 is CASSLWNQNTGELFF. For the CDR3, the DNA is TGTGCCAGCAGCCTCTGGAACCAGAACACCGGGGAGCTGTTTTTT.